This T cell receptor beta chain came from a study of T cell repertoires in cytomegalovirus infection. As for the study in general: An indication of both CMV infection and matching HLA type came from public TCR beta signatures. Findings of the study overall: It was HLA-C-restricted CMV-specific TCR beta clonotypes that dominated the response ex vivo. CMV carriers having the relevant HLA were flagged by cumulative public TCR beta family frequency.

MiXCR was run by TCRdb on the reads, yielding one entry per CDR3 protein. The table records roughly 230,000 distinct CDR3 sequences, over 15% of them present only once. V lost 5 bases and J lost 8, with 12 bases in between. The CDR3 spans 12 residues. Germline assignment: CDR1 LGHNA and CDR2 YSLEER. This clonotype occurred a few times. Its antigen is unidentified. The receptor was isolated from a human donor in good health (CMV status not recorded). Some clones in this sample may be carry-over from other donors' samples. The chain carries TRBV4-3 and TRBJ1-1, with no clear D. Sequenced material: CD8+ T cells from PBMCs. The CDR3 loop reads CASSSKGQEAFF. The CDR3 nucleotides read TGCGCCAGCAGCTCTAAAGGCCAGGAAGCTTTCTTT.